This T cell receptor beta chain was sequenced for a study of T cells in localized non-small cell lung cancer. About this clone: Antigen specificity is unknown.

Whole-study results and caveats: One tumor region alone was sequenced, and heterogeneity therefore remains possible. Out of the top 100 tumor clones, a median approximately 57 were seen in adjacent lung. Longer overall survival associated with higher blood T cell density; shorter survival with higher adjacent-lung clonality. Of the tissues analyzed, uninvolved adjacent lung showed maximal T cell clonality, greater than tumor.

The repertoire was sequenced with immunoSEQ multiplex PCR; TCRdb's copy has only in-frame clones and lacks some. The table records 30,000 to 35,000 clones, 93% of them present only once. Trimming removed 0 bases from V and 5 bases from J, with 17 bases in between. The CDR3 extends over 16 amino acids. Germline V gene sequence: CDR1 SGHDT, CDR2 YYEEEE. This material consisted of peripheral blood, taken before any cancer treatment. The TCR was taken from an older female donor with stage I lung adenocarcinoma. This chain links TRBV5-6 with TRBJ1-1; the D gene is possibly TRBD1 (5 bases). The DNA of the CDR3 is TGTGCCAGCAGCTTGGTCTTCCTCGGGGGACGGACTGAAGCTTTCTTT. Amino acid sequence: CASSLVFLGGRTEAFF.